Here is one T cell receptor beta chain with its context. Sequencing used immunoSEQ multiplex PCR; TCRdb keeps in-frame clones, though not all of them. The sample records some 180,000 clones, 75% to 85% being singletons. The source of the sample is a study of blood T cell repertoires in COVID-19. V shed 5 bases, J shed 2 bases, and the junction held 5 bases outside the gene matches. Germline values: CDR1 SGHVS, CDR2 FNYEAQ. CDR3 size: 14 residues. This TCR was recovered from a woman of 80 years or more with COVID-19, enrolled during active disease. The V and J genes are TRBV7-6 and TRBJ1-2, with 7 bases aligning to TRBD1. Sequences were obtained from peripheral blood. This CDR3 is CASSPLGQNYGYTF. CDR3 bases: TGTGCCAGCAGCCCCCTGGGACAGAACTATGGCTACACCTTC.